These T cell receptor beta chains were read from a single sample in a study of control samples from healthy donors and cancer patients. Produced via immunoSEQ multiplex PCR; TCRdb's table is partial and in-frame only. The table lists approximately 82,000 clones, approximately 89% of them singletons. Sample: blood. These TCRs come from a man aged 45-65 years in good health. Both conserved end residues are part of each CDR3. The D gene is left open where the match is weak. Only some rows state a clone size, as once, few, many or a class for expanded clones.

length	D	V	size	J	CDR3	DNA
14	TRBD1	TRBV6-5	NA	TRBJ2-3	CASSSGQGTDTQYF	TGTGCCAGCAGCTCGGGACAGGGAACAGATACGCAGTATTTT
15	NA	TRBV5-8	NA	TRBJ1-5	CASSLAYRVGQPQHF	TGTGCCAGCAGCTTGGCCTACAGGGTGGGTCAGCCCCAGCATTTT
17	TRBD2	TRBV6-1	NA	TRBJ2-5	CASSEVGGGRASETQYF	TGTGCCAGCAGTGAAGTCGGCGGCGGGAGGGCCTCAGAGACCCAGTACTTC
16	TRBD2	TRBV9	NA	TRBJ2-1	CASSVEVGLGYNEQFF	TGTGCCAGCAGCGTAGAGGTGGGACTAGGCTACAATGAGCAGTTCTTC
16	TRBD2	TRBV10-1	NA	TRBJ2-3	CASSEGLAGRTDTQYF	TGCGCCAGCAGTGAAGGACTAGCGGGGAGAACAGATACGCAGTATTTT
14	NA	TRBV5-1	NA	TRBJ2-2	CASSWTSNTGELFF	TGCGCCAGCAGCTGGACATCAAACACCGGGGAGCTGTTTTTT
17	NA	TRBV3-1/TRBV3-2	NA	TRBJ1-2	CASSQSLVPLFNYGYTF	TGTGCCAGCAGCCAGTCACTGGTTCCCCTCTTTAACTATGGCTACACCTTC
15	NA	TRBV10-3	NA	TRBJ2-7	CAISEELAATYEQYF	TGTGCCATCAGTGAGGAATTAGCGGCCACCTACGAGCAGTACTTC
15	TRBD1	TRBV2	NA	TRBJ1-5	CASRGTVYSNQPQHF	TGTGCCAGCAGGGGGACAGTCTATAGCAATCAGCCCCAGCATTTT
13	NA	TRBV18	NA	TRBJ2-3	CASSPPFAYTQYF	TGTGCCAGCTCACCACCGTTCGCTTATACGCAGTATTTT
14	NA	TRBV5-3	NA	TRBJ2-1	CARRTRASYNEQFF	TGTGCCAGAAGAACTCGGGCTAGCTACAATGAGCAGTTCTTC
18	TRBD2	TRBV7-7	NA	TRBJ2-2	CASSLLAGTTSGTGELFF	TGTGCCAGCAGCCTATTAGCGGGGACAACATCGGGCACCGGGGAGCTGTTTTTT
16	NA	TRBV25-1	once	TRBJ2-7	CASSEFGQGLLTEQYF	TGTGCCAGCAGTGAATTCGGGCAGGGCCTTCTTACCGAGCAGTACTTC
16	TRBD1	TRBV5-1	NA	TRBJ1-1	CASSLRGDRVGSEAFF	TGCGCCAGCAGCTTGAGGGGTGACAGGGTCGGTTCTGAAGCTTTCTTT
13	NA	TRBV9	NA	TRBJ1-1	CASSVDGPGEAFF	TGTGCCAGCAGCGTAGATGGGCCAGGTGAAGCTTTCTTT
14	NA	TRBV4-1	NA	TRBJ1-1	CASSQDRVGTEAFF	TGCGCCAGCAGCCAAGATCGGGTGGGCACTGAAGCTTTCTTT
16	NA	TRBV9	few	TRBJ1-2	CASSLLVIGASYGYTF	TGTGCCAGCAGCTTACTAGTTATAGGGGCGTCGTATGGCTACACCTTC
15	NA	TRBV5-1	once	TRBJ2-7	CASSLGWGSSYEQYF	TGCGCCAGCAGCTTGGGGTGGGGTTCCTCCTACGAGCAGTACTTC
14	TRBD1	TRBV7-9	NA	TRBJ2-5	CAIQQGAHQETQYF	TGTGCCATCCAACAGGGGGCCCACCAAGAGACCCAGTACTTC
14	TRBD1	TRBV2	NA	TRBJ1-4	CASHNQGGNEKLFF	TGTGCCAGCCACAACCAGGGGGGAAATGAAAAACTGTTTTTT
12	NA	TRBV27	NA	TRBJ2-3	CASSPLGDTQYF	TGTGCCAGCAGCCCCCTTGGAGATACGCAGTATTTT
13	NA	TRBV7-9	NA	TRBJ1-5	CASSLAGSQPQHF	TGTGCCAGCAGCTTAGCAGGGTCCCAGCCCCAGCATTTT
18	TRBD1	TRBV5-4	NA	TRBJ1-6	CASSGGSSGQAYNSPLHF	TGTGCCAGCAGCGGGGGGTCGTCCGGACAGGCTTATAATTCACCCCTCCACTTT
16	TRBD1	TRBV19	NA	TRBJ1-1	CASSMGQGAGIGEAFF	TGTGCCAGTAGTATGGGGCAGGGGGCGGGGATCGGTGAAGCTTTCTTT
14	NA	TRBV6-2/TRBV6-3	once	TRBJ1-1	CASSYSLGQTEAFF	TGTGCCAGCAGTTACTCGCTCGGGCAAACTGAAGCTTTCTTT
13	NA	TRBV12-5	NA	TRBJ2-7	CASGRGVQREQYF	TGTGCTAGTGGGAGGGGGGTTCAACGTGAGCAGTACTTC
12	TRBD2	TRBV2	NA	TRBJ2-5	CASGGDQETQYF	TGTGCCAGCGGGGGGGACCAAGAGACCCAGTACTTC
14	NA	TRBV7-9	once	TRBJ1-2	CASSLLGPPYGYTF	TGTGCCAGCAGCTTACTGGGACCCCCCTATGGCTACACCTTC
13	NA	TRBV6-1	NA	TRBJ2-5	CASSEVIRETQYF	TGTGCCAGCAGTGAAGTGATAAGAGAGACCCAGTACTTC
16	TRBD1	TRBV6-6	NA	TRBJ2-2	CASSYYGQGRTGELFF	TGTGCCAGCAGTTACTACGGACAGGGTCGCACCGGGGAGCTGTTTTTT
14	NA	TRBV9	NA	TRBJ2-5	CASSVGAGKETQYF	TGTGCCAGCAGCGTCGGCGCAGGGAAAGAGACCCAGTACTTC
14	NA	TRBV27	NA	TRBJ1-1	CASRKGGSNTEAFF	TGTGCCAGCAGGAAGGGGGGGTCGAACACTGAAGCTTTCTTT
14	NA	TRBV29-1	NA	TRBJ1-2	CSVERDTLAYGYTF	TGCAGCGTTGAAAGGGACACTTTAGCCTATGGCTACACCTTC
16	NA	TRBV9	once	TRBJ2-7	CASSVEWGANRYEQYF	TGTGCCAGCAGCGTAGAGTGGGGGGCTAACAGGTACGAGCAGTACTTC
14	TRBD1	TRBV27	few	TRBJ1-2	CASSSGQPPYGYTF	TGTGCCAGCAGTTCGGGACAGCCACCTTATGGCTACACCTTC
14	NA	TRBV5-6	NA	TRBJ2-7	CASSPLNVQGEQYF	TGTGCCAGCAGCCCCCTGAATGTCCAGGGGGAGCAGTACTTC
14	NA	TRBV27	NA	TRBJ2-7	CASSFSRSSYEQYF	TGTGCCAGCAGTTTTTCCCGCAGCTCCTACGAGCAGTACTTC
14	TRBD1	TRBV11-2	NA	TRBJ1-4	CASSLNRGNEKLFF	TGTGCCAGCAGCTTAAACAGGGGGAACGAAAAACTGTTTTTT
13	NA	TRBV18	NA	TRBJ1-1	CASSQGGDTEAFF	TGTGCCAGCTCACAGGGCGGGGACACTGAAGCTTTCTTT
14	NA	TRBV20-1	NA	TRBJ2-5	CSASIAGPQETQYF	TGCAGTGCTAGTATCGCGGGTCCCCAAGAGACCCAGTACTTC
15	TRBD1	TRBV9	few	TRBJ1-3	CASSGQGAEGNTIYF	TGTGCCAGCAGCGGACAGGGGGCTGAAGGGAACACCATATATTTT
13	NA	TRBV9	NA	TRBJ2-7	CASSVVMEYREYF	TGTGCCAGCAGCGTAGTCATGGAATATCGGGAGTACTTC
15	NA	TRBV4-3	NA	TRBJ1-1	CASSQGSDLNTEAFF	TGCGCCAGCAGCCAAGGATCAGATTTGAACACTGAAGCTTTCTTT
15	NA	TRBV5-4	NA	TRBJ2-1	CASSLGGGGSSGVFF	TGTGCCAGCAGCCTGGGGGGTGGCGGCTCGTCTGGAGTGTTCTTC
15	NA	TRBV5-1	NA	TRBJ2-6	CASSLGASGANVLTF	TGCGCCAGCAGCTTGGGGGCCTCTGGGGCCAACGTCCTGACTTTC
18	NA	TRBV19	NA	TRBJ2-4	CASSIARRLQSAKNIQYF	TGTGCCAGTAGTATAGCTAGACGACTCCAATCGGCCAAAAACATTCAGTACTTC
16	NA	TRBV7-2	NA	TRBJ1-5	CASSVYGGLGNQPQHF	TGTGCCAGCAGCGTCTACGGGGGGTTGGGCAATCAGCCCCAGCATTTT
14	TRBD1	TRBV3-1/TRBV3-2	once	TRBJ1-2	CASSREGQGGDGTF	TGTGCCAGCAGCCGGGAAGGACAGGGGGGTGACGGCACCTTC
15	TRBD1	TRBV6-5	NA	TRBJ2-1	CANGRDRGRINEQFF	TGTGCCAACGGCCGGGACAGGGGGCGCATTAATGAGCAGTTCTTC
13	TRBD1	TRBV2	few	TRBJ1-6	CASRVDRESPLHF	TGTGCCAGCAGAGTTGACAGGGAGTCACCCCTCCACTTT